Following are 17 T cell receptor beta chains from one sample sequenced in a study of T cell responses to AZD1222 COVID-19 vaccine. Repertoires were generated with immunoSEQ multiplex PCR, while TCRdb's copy carries only in-frame clones and drops some. The data show 120,000 or so clones, more than 85% seen once. The sequences come from peripheral blood, collected on day 0 of AZD1222 vaccination. The source is an adult in good health.

The chain links TRBV6-4 to TRBJ1-1; D unresolved. Germline CDR1 is MRHNA and CDR2 is SNTAGT. Trimming shortened V by 3 bases and J by 0 bases, and 5 bases separated the two germline ends. CDR3 length: 13 amino acids. DNA for the CDR3: TGTGCCAGCAGTGAAGGGATGAACACTGAAGCTTTCTTT. It is translated as CASSEGMNTEAFF.

This sequence joins TRBV18 and TRBJ1-1; D unresolved. The CDR3 spans 15 residues. Trimming cost V 3 bases and J 2 bases, with 13 bases left between them. CDR1 is KGHSH and CDR2 is LQKENI in the germline V gene. The CDR3 here is CASSPPQTLNTEAFF. The CDR3, as DNA: TGTGCCAGCTCACCCCCCCAGACACTTAACACTGAAGCTTTCTTT.

The chain couples TRBV29-1 to TRBJ2-1; D is ambiguous. With 4 bases removed from V and 8 bases from J, the gap between germline ends came to 21 bases. The CDR3 contains 15 residues. Looked up from germline, CDR1 is SQVTM and CDR2 is ANQGSEA. The CDR3 DNA is TGCAGCGTTGTTCCTCTGGAAGGGCACAGCGATGAGCAGTTCTTC. This gives the protein CSVVPLEGHSDEQFF.

The rearrangement joins TRBV18 to TRBJ1-1; a possible D gene is TRBD1 (5 bases). Trimming cost V 4 bases and J 11 bases, with 14 bases left between them. The CDR3 loop spans 12 amino acids. Germline V CDR1 and CDR2: KGHSH, LQKENI. The DNA for the CDR3 is TGTGCCAGCTCACTAACGGGGGTTGACGCTTTCTTT. Its protein product is CASSLTGVDAFF.

The V gene is TRBV29-1, the J gene TRBJ2-3; D might be TRBD1 (5 bases). V dropped 7 bases and J dropped 0 bases, with 17 bases sitting between them. The germline CDR1 and CDR2 sequences are SQVTM and ANQGSEA. The CDR3 has 15 residues. CDR3 sequence: CSGGRTPSSTDTQYF. The CDR3 DNA reads TGCAGCGGGGGTAGGACACCTTCTAGCACAGATACGCAGTATTTT.

The rearrangement uses TRBV19 and TRBJ1-4; 11 positions match TRBD1. The J segment lost 5 bases and the V segment lost 5 bases, leaving 7 bases of the junction unmatched. CDR1 LNHDA and CDR2 SQIVND come from the germline V gene (reference sequence). The CDR3 extends over 16 amino acids. Here the CDR3 reads CASSVGQGAFNEKLFF. In nucleotides, the CDR3 is TGTGCCAGTAGTGTCGGACAGGGGGCGTTCAATGAAAAACTGTTTTTT. The full variable domain, rest sourced from reference TRBV19 and TRBJ1-4, is DGGITQSPKYLFRKEGQNVTLSCEQNLNHDAMYWYRQDPGQGLRLIYYSQIVNDFQKGDIAEGYSVSREKKESFPLTVTSAQKNPTAFYLCASSVGQGAFNEKLFFGSGTQLSVL.

The V call is TRBV5-1, the J call TRBJ2-7, with D possibly being TRBD1 (6 bases). Germline loops: CDR1 SGHRS, CDR2 YFSETQ. CDR3 length equals 14 residues. Deletions cut 4 bases from V and 4 bases from J, with 15 bases between. CDR3 residues: CASSQDSGTYEQYF. The CDR3 region has the DNA TGCGCCAGCAGCCAGGACAGCGGAACGTACGAGCAGTACTTC.

V and J are TRBV25-1 and TRBJ1-1, with TRBD1 as a possible D gene (5 bases). Germline V gene sequence: CDR1 MGHDK, CDR2 SYGVNS. V was pared by 8 bases and J by 7 bases, with 17 bases between. The CDR3 is 13 residues long. The DNA for the CDR3 is TGTGCCAGCTCTGGGACTCCTGAACATGAAGCTTTCTTT. Its protein is CASSGTPEHEAFF.

In DNA form, the CDR3 reads TGTGCCAGCAGCTTGGTTCGGGGCTGGGAGACCCAGTACTTC. It translates to CASSLVRGWETQYF. The chain combines TRBV5-6 with TRBJ2-5; D possibly uses TRBD1 or TRBD2 (5 bases each). This CDR3 spans 14 amino acids. The V gene's germline CDR1 is SGHDT and CDR2 YYEEEE. V was clipped by 0 bases and J by 5 bases, with 11 bases between them.

This rearrangement joins TRBV2 to TRBJ2-4, with 8 bases aligning to TRBD1. The trim removed 7 bases at V and 9 bases at J, leaving 8 bases unmatched. This CDR3 is built from 13 residues. Germline-derived CDR1 and CDR2 are SNHLY and FYNNEI. The CDR3 reads CASKGTGGTIQYF. The CDR3 bases are TGTGCCAGCAAGGGGACAGGAGGCACCATTCAGTACTTC.

The V gene is TRBV5-4, the J gene TRBJ2-5; no reliable D call. The CDR3 length is 13 residues. Trimming left V 0 bases short and J 1 base short, with 4 bases between. Germline loops: CDR1 SGHNT, CDR2 YYREEE (reference sequence). CDR3 in DNA: TGTGCCAGCAGCTTGGAACCCCAAGAGACCCAGTACTTC. It encodes CASSLEPQETQYF.

This chain connects TRBV6-2 or TRBV6-3 to TRBJ1-5; D is perhaps TRBD1 (6 bases). Looked up from germline, CDR1 is MNHEY and CDR2 is SVGEGT. With 6 bases removed from V and 6 bases from J, the gap between germline ends came to 18 bases. CDR3 size: 15 residues. This CDR3 is CASSRYPGEGQPQHF. CDR3 nucleotides: TGTGCCAGCAGCCGTTACCCAGGGGAAGGTCAGCCCCAGCATTTT.

This clone was counted a single time. The chain couples TRBV20-1 to TRBJ2-7; D is ambiguous. Germline V gene data show CDR1 as DFQATT and CDR2 as SNEGSKA (reference sequence). V lost 6 bases and J lost 3, with 6 bases in between. The CDR3 runs to 10 residues. DNA for the CDR3: TGCAGTGCCCTCCTCTACGAGCAGTACTTC. Amino acids: CSALLYEQYF.

The chain carries TRBV10-1 and TRBJ1-3; 7 nucleotides line up with TRBD1. The CDR3 covers 12 residues. The J segment lost 4 bases and the V segment lost 9 bases, leaving 3 bases of the junction unmatched. Germline CDR1 and CDR2: WNHNN and SYGVQD (reference sequence). The CDR3, as DNA: TGCGCCAGGGGGACAGCCGGAAACACCATATATTTT. Its protein is CARGTAGNTIYF.

The chain has TRBV19 and TRBJ2-6, with TRBD1 as a possible D gene (6 bases). CDR1 LNHDA and CDR2 SQIVND come from the germline V gene (reference sequence). Trimming left V 5 bases short and J 1 base short, with 12 bases between. This CDR3 region has 16 residues. The CDR3 here is CASSDRLRSGANVLTF. The CDR3, as DNA: TGTGCCAGTAGTGACAGGTTGCGATCTGGGGCCAACGTCCTGACTTTC.

The sample holds one count of this clone. The gene calls are TRBV3-1 (or the pseudogene TRBV3-2) and TRBJ2-2, with no clear D. The CDR3 spans 13 residues. Germline CDR1 reads LGHDT; CDR2 reads YNNKEL (reference sequence). Trimming shortened V by 3 bases and J by 7 bases, and 9 bases separated the two germline ends. In DNA, the CDR3 is TGTGCCAGCAGCCACCTCCCCGGCGGGGAGCTGTTTTTT. It is translated as CASSHLPGGELFF.

The chain carries TRBV6-4 and TRBJ2-2; D unclear. The germline V and J ends were trimmed by 3 bases and 0 bases, with 5 bases remaining between them. The CDR3 has 14 residues. Germline CDR1 is MRHNA and CDR2 is SNTAGT. CDR3 coding DNA: TGTGCCAGCAGTGAGGGTCCGAACACCGGGGAGCTGTTTTTT. It codes for CASSEGPNTGELFF.